This entry lists 5 T cell receptor beta chains sequenced from one sample in a study of OX40 agonist ivuxolimab in advanced cancers. The library was obtained by the immunoSEQ multiplex PCR assay. Imported from immuneACCESS, the table was reduced by TCRdb to in-frame sequences with V and J called. These copies leave out some clones; in studies compared against another copy, an unresolved V gene accounts for under half, and the cause of the remainder is not known. A total of some 44,000 clones appear in this sample, 70% to 85% of them only once. The ten largest clonotypes hold 20% to 25% of the sample. This specimen was CD4+ or CD8+ T cells sorted from blood, taken in a trial of the OX40 agonist ivuxolimab. Receptor source: an adult with an advanced solid tumor such as melanoma, head and neck, liver or kidney cancer.

DNA of the CDR3: TGTGCCAGCAGTGAGATGGGGAACACTGAAGCTTTCTTT. The encoded protein is CASSEMGNTEAFF. The rearrangement uses TRBV2 and TRBJ1-1; D call uncertain. The CDR3 spans 13 residues. The V gene lost 3 bases and the J gene lost 1 base, with 6 bases spanning the gap. Germline V gene data show CDR1 as SNHLY and CDR2 as FYNNEI. Based on the CDR3 plus reference TRBV2 and TRBJ1-1, the full variable domain is EPEVTQTPSHQVTQMGQEVILRCVPISNHLYFYWYRQILGQKVEFLVSFYNNEISEKSEIFDDQFSVERPDGSNFTLKIRSTKLEDSAMYFCASSEMGNTEAFFGQGTRLTVV.

The chain has TRBV2 and TRBJ2-3, with a weak D call TRBD2 (5 bases). V was cut by 8 bases and J by 6 bases, with 15 bases left in between. CDR1 is SNHLY, CDR2 FYNNEI, per germline. The CDR3 covers 13 residues. The CDR3 protein is CASPPRERDTQYF. The CDR3 DNA is TGTGCCAGCCCCCCGAGGGAGAGGGATACGCAGTATTTT.

The J gene is TRBJ2-5, the V gene TRBV5-6, with 7 positions matching TRBD1. Germline V lookup: CDR1 SGHDT, CDR2 YYEEEE. V trimming: 0 bases; J trimming: 4 bases; junction bases outside the gene matches: 9. The CDR3 covers 16 residues. DNA of the CDR3: TGTGCCAGCAGCTTGGCCGGACAGGTCTGGGGAGAGACCCAGTACTTC. This gives the protein CASSLAGQVWGETQYF.

The chain is built from TRBV7-2 and TRBJ2-7; maybe TRBD2 (6 bases). This CDR3 is built from 14 residues. Trimming shortened V by 1 base and J by 2 bases, and 9 bases separated the two germline ends. CDR1 is SGHTA, CDR2 FQGNSA, per germline. CDR3 sequence reads: CASSLGGETYEQYF. The CDR3 DNA reads as TGTGCCAGCAGCTTAGGCGGGGAGACCTACGAGCAGTACTTC.

The V and J genes are TRBV19 and TRBJ2-3; D remains ambiguous. The V gene lost 5 bases and the J gene lost 4 bases, with 7 bases spanning the gap. Germline CDR1 reads LNHDA; CDR2 reads SQIVND (reference sequence). CDR3 size: 12 residues. The CDR3 DNA sequence: TGTGCCAGTAGTCTCTCAGCAGATACGCAGTATTTT. Protein sequence: CASSLSADTQYF.